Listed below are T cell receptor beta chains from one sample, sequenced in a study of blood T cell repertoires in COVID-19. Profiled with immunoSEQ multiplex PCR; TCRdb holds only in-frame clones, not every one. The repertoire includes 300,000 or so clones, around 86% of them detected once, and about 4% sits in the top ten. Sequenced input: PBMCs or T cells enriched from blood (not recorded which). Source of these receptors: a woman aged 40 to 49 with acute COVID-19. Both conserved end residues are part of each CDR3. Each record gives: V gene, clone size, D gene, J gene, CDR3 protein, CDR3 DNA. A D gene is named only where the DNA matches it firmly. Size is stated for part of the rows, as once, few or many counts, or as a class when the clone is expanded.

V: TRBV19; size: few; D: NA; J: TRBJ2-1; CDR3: CASGSSYNEQFF; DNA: TGTGCCAGTGGGAGCTCCTACAATGAGCAGTTCTTC
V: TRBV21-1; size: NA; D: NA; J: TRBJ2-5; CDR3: CASSKTSLAEQRGQETQYF; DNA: TGTGCCAGCAGCAAGACTTCACTCGCCGAGCAGCGAGGGCAAGAGACCCAGTACTTC
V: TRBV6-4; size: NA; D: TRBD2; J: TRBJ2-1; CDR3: CASSPRLAGLYNEQFF; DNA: TGTGCCAGCAGCCCTAGACTAGCGGGGTTATACAATGAGCAGTTCTTC
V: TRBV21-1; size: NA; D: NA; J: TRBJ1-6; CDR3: CAGRPGHSSYNSPLHF; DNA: TGTGCCGGCCGTCCGGGACACAGCTCCTATAATTCACCCCTCCACTTT
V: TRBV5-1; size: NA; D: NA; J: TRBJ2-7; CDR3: CASSLDRSSSYEQYF; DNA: TGCGCCAGCAGCCTCGACAGATCGAGCTCCTACGAGCAGTACTTC
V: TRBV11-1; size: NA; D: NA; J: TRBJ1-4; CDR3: CASTQPGGEKLFF; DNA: TGTGCCAGCACCCAACCCGGCGGGGAAAAACTGTTTTTT
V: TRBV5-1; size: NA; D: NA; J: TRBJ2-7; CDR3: CASSLPEAKQYF; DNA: TGCGCCAGCAGCTTGCCAGAAGCGAAACAGTACTTC
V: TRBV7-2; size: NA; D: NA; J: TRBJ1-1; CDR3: CASSFGAGVAFF; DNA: TGTGCCAGCAGCTTTGGGGCGGGGGTAGCTTTCTTT
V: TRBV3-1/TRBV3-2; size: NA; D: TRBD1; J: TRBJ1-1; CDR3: CASSRDSRNTEAFF; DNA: TGTGCCAGCAGTCGGGACAGCAGGAACACTGAAGCTTTCTTT
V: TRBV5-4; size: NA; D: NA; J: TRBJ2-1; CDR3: CASSLKETSSDEQFF; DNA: TGTGCCAGCAGCTTGAAAGAGACTAGTTCGGATGAGCAGTTCTTC
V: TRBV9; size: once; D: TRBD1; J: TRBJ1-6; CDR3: CASSADRGDNSPLHF; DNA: TGTGCCAGCAGCGCTGACAGGGGAGATAATTCACCCCTCCACTTT
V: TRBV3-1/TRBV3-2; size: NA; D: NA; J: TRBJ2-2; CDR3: CASSQEWAPNTGELFF; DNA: TGTGCCAGCAGCCAAGAATGGGCCCCGAACACCGGGGAGCTGTTTTTT
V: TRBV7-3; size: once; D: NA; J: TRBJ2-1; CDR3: CASSFRSDNEQFF; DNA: TGTGCCAGCAGCTTTAGGAGCGACAATGAGCAGTTCTTC
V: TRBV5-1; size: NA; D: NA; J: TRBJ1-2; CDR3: CASSLPPGHQSPSYYGYTF; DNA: TGCGCCAGCAGCCTGCCACCGGGACACCAGTCACCTTCCTACTATGGCTACACCTTC
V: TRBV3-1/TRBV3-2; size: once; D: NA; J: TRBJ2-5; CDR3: CASSQVLLGARSTQYF; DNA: TGTGCCAGCAGCCAAGTTCTTCTGGGGGCTAGATCTACCCAGTACTTC
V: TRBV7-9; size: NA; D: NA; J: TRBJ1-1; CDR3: CASSPGQRDTEAFF; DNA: TGTGCCAGCAGCCCGGGCCAGAGGGACACTGAAGCTTTCTTT
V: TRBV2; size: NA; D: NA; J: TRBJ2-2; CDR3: CASSDRVNTGELFF; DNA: TGTGCCAGCAGTGACCGGGTGAACACCGGGGAGCTGTTTTTT
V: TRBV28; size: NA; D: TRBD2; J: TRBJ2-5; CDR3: CASGQLATQETQYF; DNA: TGTGCCAGCGGACAACTAGCGACACAAGAGACCCAGTACTTC
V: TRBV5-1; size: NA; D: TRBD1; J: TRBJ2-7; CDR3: CASSVTGVTYEQYF; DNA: TGCGCCAGCAGCGTTACAGGGGTCACCTACGAGCAGTACTTC
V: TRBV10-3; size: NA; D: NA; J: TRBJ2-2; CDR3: CAISMDTSVLTANTGELFF; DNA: TGTGCCATCAGTATGGATACGAGCGTCCTAACCGCGAACACCGGGGAGCTGTTTTTT
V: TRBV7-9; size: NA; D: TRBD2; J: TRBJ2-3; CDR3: CASSLAAGLGLRGTDTQYF; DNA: TGTGCCAGCAGCTTAGCCGCGGGACTAGGGTTAAGAGGCACAGATACGCAGTATTTT
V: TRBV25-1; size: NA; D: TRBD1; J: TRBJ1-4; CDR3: CASSPGGQLNEKLFF; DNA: TGTGCCAGCAGTCCAGGGGGACAGCTCAATGAAAAACTGTTTTTT
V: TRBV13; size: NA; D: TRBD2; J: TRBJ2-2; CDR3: CASSRTSANTGELFF; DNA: TGTGCCAGCAGCCGGACTAGCGCGAACACCGGGGAGCTGTTTTTT
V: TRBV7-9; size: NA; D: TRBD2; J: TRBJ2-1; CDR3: CASSWLAGYNEQFF; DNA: TGTGCCAGCAGCTGGCTAGCGGGCTACAATGAGCAGTTCTTC
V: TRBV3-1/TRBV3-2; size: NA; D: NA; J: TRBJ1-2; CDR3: CASSQDGYGYTF; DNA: TGTGCCAGCAGCCAAGACGGCTATGGCTACACCTTC
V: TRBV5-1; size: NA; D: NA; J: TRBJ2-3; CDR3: CASSLLGIQDTQYF; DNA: TGCGCCAGCAGCTTGCTCGGGATACAAGATACGCAGTATTTT
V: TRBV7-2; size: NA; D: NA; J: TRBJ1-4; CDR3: CASSLGLENEKLFF; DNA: TGTGCCAGCAGCTTAGGGCTAGAAAATGAAAAACTGTTTTTT
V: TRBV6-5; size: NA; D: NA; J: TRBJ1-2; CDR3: CASSYSGGRHYGYTF; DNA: TGTGCCAGCAGTTACTCGGGAGGACGTCACTATGGCTACACCTTC
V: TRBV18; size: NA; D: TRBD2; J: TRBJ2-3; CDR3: CASSPWTSAVDTQYF; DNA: TGTGCCAGCTCACCGTGGACTAGCGCGGTAGATACGCAGTATTTT
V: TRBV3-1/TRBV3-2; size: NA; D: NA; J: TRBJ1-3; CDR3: CASSPLRGNTIYF; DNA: TGTGCCAGCAGCCCCCTGAGGGGAAACACCATATATTTT
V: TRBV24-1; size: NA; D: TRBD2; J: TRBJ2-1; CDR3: CATSSAVGGTDPNEQFF; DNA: TGTGCCACCAGTTCCGCCGTGGGGGGGACGGACCCCAATGAGCAGTTCTTC
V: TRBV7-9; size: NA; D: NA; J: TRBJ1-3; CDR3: CASTIGNTIYF; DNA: TGTGCCAGCACGATCGGGAACACCATATATTTT
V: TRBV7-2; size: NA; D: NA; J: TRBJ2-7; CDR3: CASSSLEDYRTSYEQYF; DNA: TGTGCCAGCAGCTCCCTTGAGGACTATAGAACCTCCTACGAGCAGTACTTC
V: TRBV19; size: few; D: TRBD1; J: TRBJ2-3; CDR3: CASRDRGRADTQYF; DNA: TGTGCCAGCAGGGACAGGGGTCGCGCAGATACGCAGTATTTT
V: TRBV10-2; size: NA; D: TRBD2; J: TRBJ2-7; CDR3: CASSRTGTSVYEQYF; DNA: TGCGCCAGCAGTCGGACCGGGACTAGCGTCTACGAGCAGTACTTC
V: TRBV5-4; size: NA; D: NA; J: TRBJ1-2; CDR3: CASSFPQGKLFKGYTF; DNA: TGTGCCAGCAGCTTCCCGCAGGGAAAGTTATTTAAGGGCTACACCTTC
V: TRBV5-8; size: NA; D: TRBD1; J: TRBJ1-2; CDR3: CASSFAGTGGNYGYTF; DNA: TGTGCCAGCAGTTTCGCCGGGACAGGGGGGAACTATGGCTACACCTTC
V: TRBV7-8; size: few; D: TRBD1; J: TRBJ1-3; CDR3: CASSLPVQGATIYF; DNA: TGTGCCAGCAGCTTACCAGTTCAGGGGGCTACCATATATTTT
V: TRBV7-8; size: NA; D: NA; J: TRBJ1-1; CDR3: CASSPQAGNTEAFF; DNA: TGTGCCAGCAGCCCCCAGGCGGGGAACACTGAAGCTTTCTTT
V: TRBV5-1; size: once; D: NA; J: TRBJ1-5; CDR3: CASSLSGGGNQPQHF; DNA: TGCGCCAGCAGCTTATCGGGGGGGGGCAATCAGCCCCAGCATTTT
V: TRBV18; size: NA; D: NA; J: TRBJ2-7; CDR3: CASSPPAFAYEQYF; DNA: TGTGCCAGCTCACCACCGGCCTTTGCCTACGAGCAGTACTTC
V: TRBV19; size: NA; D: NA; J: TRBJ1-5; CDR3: CASNPLRGNSNQPQHF; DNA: TGTGCCAGTAACCCCCTTCGAGGTAATAGCAATCAGCCCCAGCATTTT